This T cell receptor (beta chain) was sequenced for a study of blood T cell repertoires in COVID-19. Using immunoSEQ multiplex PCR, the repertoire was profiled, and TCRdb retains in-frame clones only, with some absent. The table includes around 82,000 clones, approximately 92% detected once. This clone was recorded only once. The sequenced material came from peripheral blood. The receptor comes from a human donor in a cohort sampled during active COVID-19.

The CDR3 here is CASSQDRTVTYNEQFF. As DNA, the CDR3 is TGTGCCAGCAGCCAAGATCGGACTGTTACCTACAATGAGCAGTTCTTC. V gene TRBV3-1 (or the pseudogene TRBV3-2) combines with J gene TRBJ2-1; a weak D match, TRBD2 (5 bases). The CDR3 runs to 16 residues. The V gene lost 0 bases and the J gene lost 2 bases, with 11 bases spanning the gap. Germline V gene sequence: CDR1 LGHDT, CDR2 YNNKEL (reference sequence).